Presented here are 28 T cell receptor beta chains from one specimen sequenced in a study of Tregs in tolerant kidney transplant recipients. TCRdb's copy holds only in-frame clones and misses some; the assay was immunoSEQ multiplex PCR. The table lists about 110,000 clones, 90% of them singletons. Material: CD4+ T cells from blood, obtained before the transplant. The receptors come from a human donor who received a combined kidney and bone marrow transplant.

V gene TRBV12-5 combines with J gene TRBJ2-7; D not resolved. The CDR3 is 13 residues long. The ends were cut back, 6 bases at V and 2 bases at J, with 11 bases in the middle. Looked up from germline, CDR1 is LGHNT and CDR2 is FRNRAP. Written as DNA, the CDR3 is TGTGCTAGTGGGCGTTCCCAAACCTACGAGCAGTACTTC. The encoded protein is CASGRSQTYEQYF.

This chain uses TRBV7-6 with TRBJ2-1; D is possibly TRBD1 (6 bases). This CDR3 is 14 amino acids long. In germline, CDR1 is SGHVS, CDR2 FNYEAQ. The ends were cut back, 5 bases at V and 6 bases at J, with 14 bases in the middle. CDR3 protein: CASSTRGGGNEQFF. The CDR3 DNA is TGTGCCAGCAGCACCAGGGGCGGTGGCAATGAGCAGTTCTTC.

This chain links TRBV6-6 with TRBJ1-4; 9 nucleotides agree with TRBD1. V shed 6 bases, J shed 6 bases, and the junction held 5 bases outside the gene matches. The CDR3 is made up of 14 amino acids. Germline V gives CDR1 MNHNY, CDR2 SVGAGI (reference sequence). The CDR3 region is CASSLGQGYEKLFF. CDR3 nucleotide sequence: TGTGCCAGCAGCCTGGGACAGGGTTATGAAAAACTGTTTTTT.

The chain recombines TRBV15 with TRBJ2-1; 9 nucleotides match TRBD2. The CDR3 runs 17 residues. Germline assignment: CDR1 LNHNV and CDR2 YYDKDF (reference sequence). V lost 5 bases and J lost 3; bases outside the gene matches: 11. The CDR3 loop reads CATSYTLIAGVYNEQFF. The CDR3 nucleotides read TGTGCCACCAGCTACACCCTTATAGCGGGAGTCTACAATGAGCAGTTCTTC.

CDR3 region: CASRPGQGASNEQFF. The CDR3 DNA follows: TGTGCCAGCAGACCGGGACAGGGGGCAAGCAATGAGCAGTTCTTC. The chain carries TRBV28 and TRBJ2-1, with 12 bases matching TRBD1. Germline V gives CDR1 MDHEN, CDR2 SYDVKM. This CDR3 spans 15 amino acids. Unmatched junction bases numbered 6, after V lost 6 bases and J lost 6 bases.

This sequence joins TRBV6-5 and TRBJ2-7; TRBD2 agrees at 9 bases. After removal of 0 bases from V and 0 bases from J, the junction contained 0 bases not matched to a gene. Germline assignment: CDR1 MNHEY and CDR2 SVGAGI. The length of the CDR3 is 15 residues. The CDR3 reads CASSYSTSGSYEQYF. The CDR3 coding sequence is TGTGCCAGCAGTTACTCGACTAGCGGCTCCTACGAGCAGTACTTC.

V is TRBV7-9 and J is TRBJ2-3, with no clear D. The germline gives CDR1 SEHNR, CDR2 FQNEAQ (reference sequence). Trimming removed 5 bases at V and 4 bases at J, with 10 bases between. The CDR3 runs 13 residues. Written as DNA, the CDR3 is TGTGCCAGCAGCCGAACTCCCGCAGATACGCAGTATTTT. Its protein product is CASSRTPADTQYF.

The rearrangement links TRBV5-1 to TRBJ2-2, with 13 bases lining up with TRBD2. This CDR3 is 18 amino acids long. The trim removed 3 bases at V and 6 bases at J, leaving 11 bases unmatched. Germline CDR1 reads SGHRS; CDR2 reads YFSETQ. In nucleotides, the CDR3 is TGCGCCAGCAGCTCCCCTTGGACTAGCGGGAGTACCTCCGGGGAGCTGTTTTTT. Translation: CASSSPWTSGSTSGELFF.

The chain links TRBV6-4 to TRBJ1-2; D may be TRBD1 (6 bases). In germline, CDR1 is MRHNA, CDR2 SNTAGT. V was pared by 4 bases and J by 5 bases, with 8 bases between. CDR3 length: 12 residues. The CDR3 bases are TGTGCCAGCAGTGCTACAGGGTATGGCTACACCTTC. Amino acid sequence: CASSATGYGYTF.

This chain connects TRBV28 to TRBJ2-3, with 7 nucleotides matching TRBD2. Germline CDR1 reads MDHEN; CDR2 reads SYDVKM. Trimming took 4 bases from V and 2 from J; bases not matched to a gene: 9. This CDR3 region has 16 residues. The CDR3 DNA reads TGTGCCAGCAGTTCCCTCGGGACTATCCCCACAGATACGCAGTATTTT. It yields the protein CASSSLGTIPTDTQYF.

The genes are TRBV7-9 and TRBJ2-7; 9 positions match TRBD1. Germline assignment: CDR1 SEHNR and CDR2 FQNEAQ (reference sequence). The CDR3 loop spans 13 amino acids. Trimming removed 7 bases from V and 12 bases from J; junction bases left unmatched: 13. The CDR3 region is CASTLTGGGYWYF. The CDR3 DNA reads TGTGCCAGCACGCTAACAGGGGGCGGCTATTGGTACTTC.

The chain uses TRBV5-4 and TRBJ2-1, with a tentative D call TRBD2 (5 bases). Germline CDR1 reads SGHNT; CDR2 reads YYREEE (reference sequence). The CDR3 loop spans 14 amino acids. V dropped 2 bases and J dropped 4 bases, with 10 bases sitting between them. The DNA of the CDR3 is TGTGCCAGCAGCTTAGAGCGGACGTACAATGAGCAGTTCTTC. Encoded protein: CASSLERTYNEQFF.

V usage is TRBV6-5 and J usage is TRBJ2-5, with D perhaps TRBD1 (6 bases). The CDR3 length is 15 residues. Trimming removed 7 bases at V and 0 bases at J, with 15 bases between. Germline CDR1 is MNHEY and CDR2 is SVGAGI. The CDR3 nucleotides read TGTGCCAGCAAAAGAAATACAGGGTACCAAGAGACCCAGTACTTC. The encoded protein is CASKRNTGYQETQYF.

The sample holds one count of this clone. The chain couples TRBV10-3 to TRBJ2-1; the match to TRBD2 covers 11 bases. The germline CDR1 and CDR2 sequences are ENHRY and SYGVKD. Trimming removed 6 bases from V and 7 bases from J; junction bases left unmatched: 8. This CDR3 contains 15 residues. In DNA form, the CDR3 reads TGTGCCATCAGCCCCATTAGCGGGGGGGCAAATGAGCAGTTCTTC. It yields the protein CAISPISGGANEQFF.

The chain is built from TRBV15 and TRBJ2-7; a weak D match, TRBD1 (5 bases). The CDR3 sequence is 14 residues long. The germline V gene encodes CDR1 LNHNV and CDR2 YYDKDF (reference sequence). Trimming stripped 4 bases from V and 7 bases from J, with 17 bases between. CDR3 sequence (DNA): TGTGCCACCAGCACCATAAACAGGTTACAGGAGCAGTACTTC. This encodes CATSTINRLQEQYF.

This chain links TRBV6-6 with TRBJ1-2, with a tentative D call TRBD1 (5 bases). CDR1 MNHNY and CDR2 SVGAGI come from the germline V gene (reference sequence). This CDR3 spans 14 amino acids. Trimming left V 2 bases short and J 3 bases short, with 10 bases between. CDR3 loop: CASSYGQGDYGYTF. The CDR3 bases are TGTGCCAGCAGTTACGGGCAGGGCGACTATGGCTACACCTTC.

The chain is built from TRBV5-1 and TRBJ2-3, with 9 bases identical to TRBD2. The CDR3 covers 14 residues. The V gene's germline CDR1 is SGHRS and CDR2 YFSETQ. The junction had 5 bases not matched to a gene; V was cut back by 3 bases and J by 6 bases. The CDR3 loop is CASSSGLAADTQYF. CDR3 sequence (DNA): TGCGCCAGCAGCTCGGGACTAGCAGCGGATACGCAGTATTTT.

Remarks on this clone: The sample has other DNA sequences that encode this CDR3 too. The chain joins TRBV18 to TRBJ2-7, with D possibly TRBD2 on 6 matching bases. The CDR3 extends over 15 amino acids. Per germline, CDR1 KGHSH and CDR2 LQKENI. Trimming removed 2 bases at V and 2 bases at J, with 13 bases between. The CDR3 DNA reads TGTGCCAGCTCACCAGGCCAGGGCGGGACCTACGAGCAGTACTTC. Translated, it gives CASSPGQGGTYEQYF.

The chain carries TRBV2 and TRBJ2-1; 9 bases match TRBD2. The trim removed 6 bases at V and 4 bases at J, leaving 4 bases unmatched. CDR3 length: 14 amino acids. Looked up from germline, CDR1 is SNHLY and CDR2 is FYNNEI. The CDR3 bases are TGTGCCAGCAGGTTAGCGGGAGCGTACAATGAGCAGTTCTTC. Protein sequence: CASRLAGAYNEQFF.

In this sample, this clone turned up once. The V and J genes are TRBV5-4 and TRBJ2-1; 12 nucleotides line up with TRBD1. This CDR3 comprises 17 residues. Germline V lookup: CDR1 SGHNT, CDR2 YYREEE (reference sequence). V trimming: 4 bases; J trimming: 6 bases; junction bases outside the gene matches: 11. The CDR3 is CASSPLTGTGGRNEQFF. The CDR3, as DNA: TGTGCCAGCAGCCCCCTTACCGGGACAGGGGGCCGCAATGAGCAGTTCTTC.

The rearrangement links TRBV28 to TRBJ2-7, with 8 bases matching TRBD1. The CDR3 runs 13 residues. From germline, CDR1 is MDHEN and CDR2 SYDVKM. With 8 bases clipped from V and 1 base from J, the junction kept 4 bases outside the gene matches. The CDR3 DNA is TGTGCCAGCCGGACAGGGCCTTCCTACGAGCAGTACTTC. It specifies CASRTGPSYEQYF. Full variable domain (rest looked up from reference TRBV28 and TRBJ2-7): DVKVTQSSRYLVKRTGEKVFLECVQDMDHENMFWYRQDPGLGLRLIYFSYDVKMKEKGDIPEGYSVSREKKERFSLILESASTNQTSMYLCASRTGPSYEQYFGPGTRLTVT.

In DNA, the CDR3 is TGTGCCAGCAGTGGACAGGGGGTCGGCGAGCAGTACTTC. Protein sequence: CASSGQGVGEQYF. The rearrangement joins TRBV2 to TRBJ2-7; 9 bases align to TRBD1. The V gene's germline CDR1 is SNHLY and CDR2 FYNNEI. The CDR3 contains 13 residues. V shed 4 bases and J 6 bases; nucleotides not matched to a gene: 4.

V gene TRBV5-1 combines with J gene TRBJ1-1; 8 nucleotides align to TRBD1. There are 14 residues in the CDR3. Unmatched junction bases numbered 4, after V lost 0 bases and J lost 6 bases. Germline CDR1 reads SGHRS; CDR2 reads YFSETQ. The CDR3 DNA is TGCGCCAGCAGCTTGGTCCAGGGGGCCCCTGAAGCTTTCTTT. This codes for CASSLVQGAPEAFF.

Details on this clone: Sequence at one end of the junction differs from germline and may be a read error. The chain recombines TRBV28 with TRBJ2-7, with D perhaps TRBD1 (6 bases). The CDR3 is made up of 12 amino acids. The germline V gene has CDR1 MDHEN and CDR2 SYDVKM. Here the CDR3 DNA reads TGTGCCAGCAGTCTAGTAAGGACAGAGGTGACTTTC. Protein product: CASSLVRTEVTF.

The J gene is TRBJ1-2, the V gene TRBV11-2; perhaps TRBD1 as D (6 bases). Germline CDR1 SGHAT, CDR2 FQNNGV. The V gene lost 3 bases and the J gene lost 4 bases, with 15 bases spanning the gap. The CDR3 is 15 residues long. The chain's CDR3 is CASSLGQAKSYGYTF. CDR3 nucleotides: TGTGCCAGCAGCTTGGGACAAGCAAAATCCTATGGCTACACCTTC.

The chain has TRBV11-2 and TRBJ2-5; 9 positions match TRBD2. The V gene end was trimmed by 5 bases and the J gene end by 3 bases; junction bases not matched to a gene: 10. The CDR3 length is 16 residues. Germline V gene data show CDR1 as SGHAT and CDR2 as FQNNGV. CDR3 sequence: CASSLSGGRREETQYF. In nucleotides, the CDR3 is TGTGCCAGCAGCCTGAGCGGGGGGCGCCGCGAAGAGACCCAGTACTTC. The entire variable domain, with the rest obtained from reference TRBV11-2 and TRBJ2-5, is as follows: EAGVAQSPRYKIIEKRQSVAFWCNPISGHATLYWYQQILGQGPKLLIQFQNNGVVDDSQLPKDRFSAERLKGVDSTLKIQPAKLEDSAVYLCASSLSGGRREETQYFGPGTRLLVL.

The CDR3 DNA reads as TGTGCCAGCAGCAGGGACAGGGGGGGCGGTCAGCCCCAGCATTTT. This translates into CASSRDRGGGQPQHF. The J gene is TRBJ1-5, the V gene TRBV5-4; 11 bases agree with TRBD1. The V gene's germline CDR1 is SGHNT and CDR2 YYREEE (reference sequence). CDR3 length: 15 amino acids. The V and J ends lost 4 bases and 6 bases, in that order; junction bases with no gene match: 6.

The chain is built from TRBV5-1 and TRBJ2-5; TRBD2 matches at 9 bases. With 5 bases clipped from V and 1 base from J, the junction kept 3 bases outside the gene matches. The CDR3 sequence is 14 residues long. Germline assignment: CDR1 SGHRS and CDR2 YFSETQ. CDR3 protein: CASRAGGSQETQYF. CDR3 DNA sequence: TGCGCCAGCAGGGCGGGGGGGAGCCAAGAGACCCAGTACTTC.